This is a list of T cell receptor beta chains from one sample in a study of regulatory T cells in long-lasting Graves disease. In TCRdb, the multiplex PCR reads were re-called with MiXCR into one record per CDR3 protein. The sample has roughly 360,000 distinct CDR3 sequences, approximately 23% seen once. This specimen was peripheral blood mononuclear cells (PBMCs), taken when the disease was refractory, from a patient treated with antithyroid drugs. The receptors come from a woman between 40 and 50 years old with Graves disease. Each CDR3 is given with its conserved first and last residue. Each record gives: clone size, J gene, V gene, D gene, CDR3 protein, CDR3 DNA. A D gene is named only where the DNA matches it firmly. Size tells how often a clone was seen (once, few, many) or the class of an expanded clone, and some rows leave it out.

many,TRBJ2-7,TRBV9,TRBD2,CASSVGLAVTYEQYF,TGTGCCAGCAGCGTAGGTCTAGCGGTCACCTACGAGCAGTACTTC
NA,TRBJ2-2,TRBV12-3/TRBV12-4,TRBD2,CATTGSGRALTGELFF,TGTGCCACCACCGGTAGCGGGAGGGCCTTGACCGGGGAGCTGTTTTTT
NA,TRBJ2-2,TRBV28,NA,CASTWGIPNTGELFF,TGTGCCAGTACCTGGGGGATTCCGAACACCGGGGAGCTGTTTTTT
many,TRBJ1-1,TRBV12-3/TRBV12-4,NA,CASRMGLTFEAFF,TGTGCCAGCAGAATGGGACTGACTTTTGAAGCTTTCTTT
many,TRBJ1-5,TRBV28,NA,CASSLGVQPQHF,TGTGCCAGCAGCTTAGGGGTTCAGCCCCAGCATTTT
NA,TRBJ1-5,TRBV6-2/TRBV6-3,NA,CASSSAQGNQPQHF,TGTGCCAGCAGCTCGGCACAGGGAAATCAGCCCCAGCATTTT
few,TRBJ2-1,TRBV28,TRBD2,CASSLPGGSGNEQFF,TGTGCCAGCAGTTTACCGGGAGGGTCCGGGAATGAGCAGTTCTTC
NA,TRBJ2-3,TRBV2,NA,CASSGEVTTDTQYF,TGTGCCAGCAGTGGTGAGGTTACCACAGATACGCAGTATTTT
NA,TRBJ2-2,TRBV6-4,NA,CASSEAQSGSRELFF,TGTGCCAGCAGTGAAGCGCAGTCAGGGAGCCGGGAGCTGTTTTTT
many,TRBJ1-3,TRBV25-1,NA,CASSTRINTIYF,TGTGCCAGCAGTACTCGAATAAACACCATATATTTT
many,TRBJ2-7,TRBV7-8,TRBD1,CASSDPGQSYEQYF,TGTGCCAGCAGCGACCCGGGACAGTCCTACGAGCAGTACTTC
NA,TRBJ2-1,TRBV2,NA,CASSGRSYNEQSF,TGTGCCAGCAGCGGGAGATCCTACAATGAGCAGTCCTTC
NA,TRBJ2-7,TRBV27,TRBD1,CASSWTGVYEQYF,TGTGCCAGCAGTTGGACAGGAGTCTACGAGCAGTACTTC
many,TRBJ1-1,TRBV28,TRBD1,CASSIRGGTDTEAFF,TGTGCCAGCAGTATCAGGGGGGGCACGGACACTGAAGCTTTCTTT
NA,TRBJ2-6,TRBV29-1,NA,CSVRPSGANVLTF,TGCAGCGTCCGGCCTTCCGGGGCCAACGTCCTGACTTTC
many,TRBJ1-5,TRBV28,NA,CASNGGRPGNQPQHF,TGTGCCAGCAACGGGGGGAGGCCAGGGAATCAGCCCCAGCATTTT
NA,TRBJ2-7,TRBV11-2,TRBD1,CASSVVTGDYEQYF,TGTGCCAGCAGCGTAGTTACAGGGGACTACGAGCAGTACTTC
many,TRBJ2-7,TRBV2,TRBD2,CASTDEGLAGGYEQYF,TGTGCCAGCACCGACGAGGGACTAGCGGGAGGCTACGAGCAGTACTTC
many,TRBJ2-7,TRBV28,TRBD1,CASSLWGKGQSYEQYF,TGTGCCAGCAGTTTATGGGGGAAGGGACAGTCCTACGAGCAGTACTTC
many,TRBJ1-6,TRBV27,NA,CASSSRAGAGNSPLHF,TGTGCCAGCAGTTCACGCGCGGGGGCCGGCAATTCACCCCTCCACTTT
many,TRBJ2-7,TRBV6-1,NA,CASRAQGSLGYEQYF,TGTGCCAGCAGGGCACAGGGATCGCTCGGCTACGAGCAGTACTTC
many,TRBJ1-2,TRBV12-3/TRBV12-4,NA,CASSLLGFKKANYGYTF,TGTGCCAGCAGTTTGTTAGGTTTCAAAAAAGCTAACTATGGCTACACCTTC
NA,TRBJ1-2,TRBV7-9,NA,CASSLAGQPNYGYTF,TGTGCCAGCAGCTTAGCTGGGCAGCCCAACTATGGCTACACCTTC
many,TRBJ1-1,TRBV7-2,TRBD1,CASSLHRGTEAFF,TGTGCCAGCAGCTTGCACAGGGGTACTGAAGCTTTCTTT
many,TRBJ1-4,TRBV11-2,NA,CASSFTGSGSDEKLFF,TGTGCCAGCAGCTTTACAGGGTCTGGAAGCGATGAAAAACTGTTTTTT
NA,TRBJ1-3,TRBV18,NA,CASLQSSGNTIYF,TGTGCCAGCCTACAGAGCTCTGGAAACACCATATATTTT
many,TRBJ2-7,TRBV29-1,NA,CSVVEGVLYEQYF,TGCAGCGTTGTGGAGGGGGTCCTATACGAGCAGTACTTC
NA,TRBJ2-5,TRBV25-1,TRBD2,CASSEGRLRAGDQETQYF,TGTGCCAGCAGTGAAGGGAGGCTTCGGGCGGGGGACCAAGAGACCCAGTACTTC
NA,TRBJ2-6,TRBV10-3,NA,CAIGFGGASGANVLTF,TGTGCCATCGGTTTCGGGGGCGCTTCTGGGGCCAACGTCCTGACTTTC
few,TRBJ2-3,TRBV7-3,NA,CASSLTSASTDTQYF,TGTGCCAGCAGCTTAACTAGCGCTAGCACAGATACGCAGTATTTT
few,TRBJ1-2,TRBV12-3/TRBV12-4,NA,CASRGTGDDGYTF,TGTGCCAGCAGGGGGACGGGGGATGATGGCTACACCTTC
few,TRBJ2-7,TRBV10-3,NA,CAISRYWDRSSYEQYF,TGTGCCATCAGTAGATACTGGGACCGAAGCTCCTACGAGCAGTACTTC
NA,TRBJ2-2,TRBV7-6,TRBD2,CASSSAGSNTGELFF,TGTGCCAGCAGCTCAGCGGGATCGAACACCGGGGAGCTGTTTTTT
NA,TRBJ2-5,TRBV5-1,NA,CASSPSGYLGETQYF,TGCGCCAGCAGCCCGTCAGGCTATCTAGGGGAGACCCAGTACTTC
NA,TRBJ2-7,TRBV30,TRBD2,CAWGLAGKYF,TGTGCCTGGGGACTAGCGGGCAAGTACTTC
many,TRBJ2-5,TRBV11-2,NA,CASSLDESTVGGETQYF,TGTGCCAGCAGCTTAGATGAGAGCACAGTGGGTGGAGAGACCCAGTACTTC
NA,TRBJ2-2,TRBV7-8,NA,CASSLDRWGTGELFF,TGTGCCAGCAGCCTCGACAGGTGGGGCACCGGGGAGCTGTTTTTT
many,TRBJ2-7,TRBV10-3,TRBD1,CAISEQQGVLLYEQYF,TGTGCCATCAGTGAACAACAGGGGGTACTACTCTACGAGCAGTACTTC
many,TRBJ2-6,TRBV28,NA,CASSTGDSGANVLTF,TGTGCCAGCAGCACGGGGGACTCTGGGGCCAACGTCCTGACTTTC
many,TRBJ2-4,TRBV20-1,NA,CSARAKNIQYF,TGCAGTGCTAGGGCCAAAAACATTCAGTACTTC
NA,TRBJ2-2,TRBV12-3/TRBV12-4,NA,CASSFYGELFF,TGTGCCAGCAGTTTTTACGGGGAGCTGTTTTTT
NA,TRBJ2-3,TRBV20-1,NA,CSANRDVTDTQYF,TGCAGTGCTAATCGGGACGTGACAGATACGCAGTATTTT
many,TRBJ2-7,TRBV27,NA,CASSPQKRTYEQYF,TGTGCCAGCAGCCCTCAAAAGAGGACCTACGAGCAGTACTTC
NA,TRBJ1-1,TRBV20-1,NA,CSARLQVWNTEAFF,TGCAGTGCTAGACTACAGGTTTGGAACACTGAAGCTTTCTTT
few,TRBJ2-7,TRBV18,NA,CASSDHRTTYEQYF,TGTGCCAGCTCAGATCACAGGACCACCTACGAGCAGTACTTC
many,TRBJ2-7,TRBV11-2,TRBD2,CASSLVASGLYEQYF,TGTGCCAGCAGCTTAGTGGCTAGCGGGCTCTACGAGCAGTACTTC
few,TRBJ1-2,TRBV9,NA,CASSVVSVGHCPYYGYTF,TGTGCCAGCAGCGTAGTCAGTGTGGGGCACTGCCCCTACTATGGCTACACCTTC
NA,TRBJ1-6,TRBV10-3,NA,CAITEVGDSPLHF,TGTGCCATCACCGAGGTCGGGGATTCACCCCTCCACTTT
NA,TRBJ2-7,TRBV20-1,NA,CSVTGQLYEQYF,TGCAGTGTAACGGGGCAACTCTACGAGCAGTACTTC
NA,TRBJ2-4,TRBV6-1,TRBD2,CASRGSAGDGNIQYF,TGTGCCAGCAGAGGCTCGGCGGGAGACGGGAACATTCAGTACTTC
many,TRBJ2-7,TRBV7-3,NA,CASSLTPDRPYEQYF,TGTGCCAGCAGCTTAACCCCTGACAGGCCCTACGAGCAGTACTTC
many,TRBJ1-2,TRBV28,NA,CASRNRPNGYTF,TGTGCCAGCCGGAATCGTCCCAATGGCTACACCTTC
few,TRBJ2-1,TRBV28,NA,CASRFLGIADNEQFF,TGTGCCAGCCGTTTCTTGGGGATAGCGGACAATGAGCAGTTCTTC
few,TRBJ2-7,TRBV3-1,NA,CASSQEGTPPEQYF,TGTGCCAGCAGCCAAGAGGGGACTCCTCCCGAGCAGTACTTC